One and the same sample provided the 22 T cell receptor beta chains below, sequenced in a study of blood T cells in healthy people across ages. The authors ran a second PCR of 7 to 11 cycles using a sample-barcoded 5' primer and a J-beta primer mix. TCRdb re-called the 5' RACE reads with MiXCR, one entry per CDR3 protein. This repertoire shows some 1.5 million distinct CDR3 sequences, 28% found once; its top ten account for 7.7%. Sequencing was done on a sample of blood. These receptors all stem from a woman aged 25 to 39 in good health.

This clonotype showed up just once. This sequence joins TRBV5-1 and TRBJ1-4, with no clear D. Deletions cut 3 bases from V and 10 bases from J, with 13 bases between. Germline values: CDR1 SGHRS, CDR2 YFSETQ. The length of the CDR3 is 13 residues. Written as DNA, the CDR3 is TGCGCCAGCAGCTCGGATCGGGGAGGAAAACTGTTTTTT. This sequence encodes CASSSDRGGKLFF.

The sample holds a few counts of this clonotype. The chain uses TRBV19 and TRBJ2-7, with 8 bases fitting TRBD2. V shed 2 bases, J shed 4 bases, and the junction held 10 bases outside the gene matches. The germline CDR1 and CDR2 sequences are LNHDA and SQIVND (reference sequence). CDR3 length: 16 amino acids. The chain's CDR3 is CASSIFISGTSYEQYF. Here the CDR3 DNA reads TGTGCCAGTAGTATATTTATTAGCGGGACTAGTTACGAGCAGTACTTC.

The chain joins TRBV2 to TRBJ1-5; D remains ambiguous. Per germline, CDR1 SNHLY and CDR2 FYNNEI. The V end was cut by 4 bases, the J end by 6 bases, with 7 bases between. The CDR3 totals 12 residues. The CDR3 is CASSVLTQPQHF. The CDR3 DNA reads as TGTGCCAGCAGTGTCCTCACTCAGCCCCAGCATTTT.

This clonotype has a handful of counts. The V gene is TRBV20-1, the J gene TRBJ2-5, with TRBD1 as a possible D gene (6 bases). The V end was cut by 0 bases, the J end by 0 bases, with 26 bases between. Germline assignment: CDR1 DFQATT and CDR2 SNEGSKA (reference sequence). CDR3 size: 20 residues. CDR3 in amino acids: CSARDGGGAEQGTDQETQYF. CDR3 DNA sequence: TGCAGTGCTAGAGATGGCGGTGGGGCCGAGCAGGGGACGGACCAAGAGACCCAGTACTTC.

In this sample, this clonotype turned up a few times. This chain joins TRBV29-1 and TRBJ1-2, with 7 bases aligning to TRBD1. The germline V gene encodes CDR1 SQVTM and CDR2 ANQGSEA. The CDR3 loop spans 13 amino acids. The junction had 5 bases not matched to a gene; V was cut back by 7 bases and J by 0 bases. CDR3 nucleotides: TGCAGCGGCCGACAGGGAGCTAACTATGGCTACACCTTC. Translation: CSGRQGANYGYTF.

This clonotype was counted a few times. The J gene is TRBJ2-1, the V gene TRBV19, with D perhaps given as TRBD1 or TRBD2 (6 bases each). Trimming took 7 bases from V and 7 from J, leaving 20 bases between them. CDR1 LNHDA and CDR2 SQIVND come from the germline V gene (reference sequence). The length of the CDR3 is 15 residues. CDR3 protein: CASKPEGGLGNEQFF. Here the CDR3 DNA reads TGTGCCAGTAAGCCCGAGGGGGGCCTCGGGAATGAGCAGTTCTTC. The whole variable domain, remainder taken from reference TRBV19 and TRBJ2-1, is DGGITQSPKYLFRKEGQNVTLSCEQNLNHDAMYWYRQDPGQGLRLIYYSQIVNDFQKGDIAEGYSVSREKKESFPLTVTSAQKNPTAFYLCASKPEGGLGNEQFFGPGTRLTVL.

With respect to this clonotype: The junction does not match germline at one end; this may be a read error. The CDR3 DNA reads as TGTGTCAGCAGCTTAGCGGAGCAGAGTTACTCCTACGAGCAGTACTTC. Its protein product is CVSSLAEQSYSYEQYF. The J gene is TRBJ2-7, the V gene TRBV7-6; D might be TRBD2 (6 bases). Germline V CDR1 and CDR2: SGHVS, FNYEAQ. The CDR3 loop spans 16 amino acids.

This clonotype was seen many times. The chain employs TRBV12-3 or TRBV12-4 and TRBJ1-2; D not certain. Trimming took 5 bases from V and 4 from J, leaving 11 bases between them. This CDR3 has 13 residues. The CDR3 is CASSADKVYGYTF. CDR3 DNA: TGTGCCAGCAGTGCTGACAAGGTCTATGGCTACACCTTC.

A word on this clonotype: A read error is possible here, since a much larger clone lies one base away. The chain combines TRBV12-3 or TRBV12-4 with TRBJ1-2; unclear D gene. The CDR3 length is 16 residues. V was pared by 3 bases and J by 7 bases, with 21 bases between. In DNA, the CDR3 is TGTGCCAGCAGTTTTTCCTTCAGTCCGGACCATTTTGGCTACACCTTC. Amino acids: CASSFSFSPDHFGYTF.

V usage is TRBV3-1 and J usage is TRBJ2-1; D may be TRBD1 or TRBD2 (7 bases each). Per the germline V gene, CDR1 is LGHDT and CDR2 is YNNKEL (reference sequence). The CDR3 is 14 amino acids. Trimming took 4 bases from V and 13 from J, leaving 20 bases between them. The CDR3 loop reads CASSLRGGEETQFF. The DNA of the CDR3 is TGTGCCAGCAGCCTCAGGGGGGGGGAAGAGACCCAGTTCTTC.

The CDR3 loop reads CAIHGTGNTEAFF. Here the CDR3 DNA reads TGTGCCATCCATGGGACGGGTAACACTGAAGCTTTCTTT. J is TRBJ1-1 and V is TRBV10-3; weak D call: TRBD1 (5 bases). The CDR3 extends over 13 amino acids. Germline CDR1 ENHRY, CDR2 SYGVKD. V was shortened by 8 bases and J by 2 bases, with 12 bases between the two germline ends.

Points on this clonotype: This clone may be a read error of a much larger clone one base away. The J gene is TRBJ2-7, the V gene TRBV20-1, with D possibly TRBD1 on 5 matching bases. Per germline, CDR1 DFQATT and CDR2 SNEGSKA (reference sequence). The length of the CDR3 is 12 residues. The V end lost 5 bases, the J end lost 10 bases, and 18 bases lay between the germline ends. The CDR3 sequence is CSAPRATVTQYF. The CDR3, as DNA: TGCAGTGCTCCCAGGGCCACCGTAACCCAGTACTTC.

The genes are TRBV6-5 and TRBJ1-6; 7 nucleotides agree with TRBD1. CDR1 is MNHEY and CDR2 is SVGAGI in the germline V gene. This CDR3 is built from 14 residues. The J segment lost 9 bases and the V segment lost 2 bases, leaving 4 bases of the junction unmatched. The CDR3 region is CASSYEGASSPLHF. The CDR3 nucleotides read TGTGCCAGCAGTTACGAGGGGGCGAGTTCACCCCTCCACTTT.

This clonotype was found once. A read error may explain this, as a much larger clone is one base away. The chain is built from TRBV6-2 or TRBV6-3 and TRBJ2-1; D is unclear. TRBJ2-7 explains the end of the DNA better; the J call may be wrong. The CDR3 is 17 amino acids. Germline assignment: CDR1 MNHEY and CDR2 SVGEGT. The CDR3 sequence is CASSYSPTDLSYNEQYF. In DNA form, the CDR3 reads TGTGCCAGCAGTTACAGTCCAACCGACCTCTCCTACAATGAGCAGTACTTC.

This chain uses TRBV5-1 with TRBJ2-5, with D possibly matching TRBD2 (5 bases). The tail of the sequence fits TRBJ2-1 better, so the J call may be wrong. CDR3 size: 13 residues. Germline CDR1 is SGHRS and CDR2 is YFSETQ. CDR3 DNA sequence: TGCGCCAGCAGCTTGGAACTAGAAGAGACCCAGTTCTTC. Translating it yields CASSLELEETQFF.

This clonotype has a handful of counts. The chain is built from TRBV19 and TRBJ1-5, with 7 nucleotides matching TRBD1. CDR1 and CDR2 (germline): LNHDA, SQIVND (reference sequence). The CDR3 is 16 residues long. The ends lost 3 bases at V and 4 bases at J; junction bases unmatched: 9. CDR3 DNA: TGTGCCAGTAGTATCCCTTCTAAACAGGGGAATCAGCCCCAGCATTTT. The encoded protein is CASSIPSKQGNQPQHF.

The chain joins TRBV4-1 to TRBJ2-2, with 7 positions matching TRBD1. Germline V gene data show CDR1 as MGHRA and CDR2 as YSYEKL. V lost 3 bases, J lost 3 bases, and 4 bases stayed unmatched. CDR3 length: 15 residues. The CDR3 region has the DNA TGCGCCAGCAGCCAGACAGGGTCCGACACCGGGGAGCTGTTTTTT. This gives the protein CASSQTGSDTGELFF.

The chain joins TRBV10-3 to TRBJ1-5, with D hard to call. The CDR3 runs 15 residues. CDR1 is ENHRY and CDR2 is SYGVKD in the germline V gene. Deletions cut 4 bases from V and 2 bases from J, with 12 bases between. CDR3 DNA: TGTGCCATCAGTGGGACGGGAGCCGGCAATCAGCCCCAGCATTTT. This gives the protein CAISGTGAGNQPQHF.

To note about this clonotype: A junction end diverges from the germline sequence, so it may reflect a read error. This chain joins TRBV5-1 and TRBJ1-4; tentative D call: TRBD1 (6 bases). Germline V gene lookup returns CDR1 SGHRS and CDR2 YFSETQ. CDR3 length equals 14 residues. The CDR3 sequence is CASSGGTSNEKRFF. In nucleotides, the CDR3 is TGCGCCAGCAGCGGCGGGACATCTAATGAAAAACGGTTTTTT.

This clonotype was counted only a few times. The V gene is TRBV20-1, the J gene TRBJ2-3, with 7 bases that match TRBD1. Germline CDR1 reads DFQATT; CDR2 reads SNEGSKA (reference sequence). The CDR3 has 14 residues. Trimming at V came to 2 bases and at J to 5 bases, leaving 7 bases not matched to a gene. The CDR3: CSARRAGGQDTQYF. The CDR3, as DNA: TGCAGTGCTAGACGGGCAGGGGGACAAGATACGCAGTATTTT.

This clonotype was picked up a small number of times. The chain carries TRBV7-2 and TRBJ1-5; D call uncertain. This CDR3 comprises 15 residues. Germline CDR1 is SGHTA and CDR2 is FQGNSA. Trimming stripped 3 bases from V and 3 bases from J, with 12 bases between. DNA for the CDR3: TGTGCCAGCAGCTTCGGGCAGGCCCTCAATCAGCCCCAGCATTTT. It yields the protein CASSFGQALNQPQHF.

This clonotype has more than one count but fewer than ten. The CDR3 DNA is TGTGCCAGCAGTTTAGCGGGGGGAATGGGAACTGAAGCTTTCTTT. Its protein is CASSLAGGMGTEAFF. This rearrangement joins TRBV12-3 or TRBV12-4 to TRBJ1-1; the D gene is possibly TRBD1 (5 bases). V gave up 0 bases and J gave up 5 bases, with 13 bases separating them. The CDR3 is 15 amino acids.